The rows below give T cell receptor beta chains drawn from one sample of a study of blood T cell repertoires in COVID-19. TCRdb's table, derived via immunoSEQ multiplex PCR, lists solely in-frame clones and lacks some. The sample records some 240,000 clones, roughly 88% being singletons. The material sequenced was peripheral blood. Every receptor here comes from a man aged 50-59 years with active or convalescent COVID-19. Both conserved end residues are part of each CDR3. The D gene is left open where the match is weak. Rows may omit the clone size; those that give it use once, few, many or a size class.

d_call | clone_size | j_call | v_call | cdr3_nt | cdr3_aa
. | . | TRBJ1-3 | TRBV5-1 | TGCGCCAGCAGCGGAGGTTCCTCTGGAAACACCATATATTTT | CASSGGSSGNTIYF
. | . | TRBJ1-6 | TRBV3-1/TRBV3-2 | TGTGCCAGCAGCCAAGAGCACAGTTATAATTCACCCCTCCACTTT | CASSQEHSYNSPLHF
. | . | TRBJ1-3 | TRBV25-1 | TGTGCCAGCAGCCGGGGGAGCTCTGGAAACACCATATATTTT | CASSRGSSGNTIYF
. | . | TRBJ2-5 | TRBV9 | TGTGCCAGCAGCCCAGACAAGCAAGAGACCCAGTACTTC | CASSPDKQETQYF
. | . | TRBJ1-1 | TRBV7-6 | TGTGCCAGCAGCTTAGGAGGGTTTCGGGGTCCACTGAACACTGAAGCTTTCTTT | CASSLGGFRGPLNTEAFF
. | few | TRBJ2-1 | TRBV27 | TGTGCCAGCAGTTCCCCACTGGCCTACAATGAGCAGTTCTTC | CASSSPLAYNEQFF
TRBD1 | . | TRBJ2-7 | TRBV5-1 | TGCGCCAGCAGCATCGGACAGGGGCTCTACGAGCAGTACTTC | CASSIGQGLYEQYF
TRBD2 | once | TRBJ2-5 | TRBV10-3 | TGTGCCATCAGCCAACTAGCGGGGGGTCAGGAGACCCAGTACTTC | CAISQLAGGQETQYF
TRBD2 | . | TRBJ2-1 | TRBV4-3 | TGCGCCAGCAGCCACGGACTAGCGATAAATGAGCAGTTCTTC | CASSHGLAINEQFF
. | . | TRBJ1-4 | TRBV28 | TGTGCCACCGGGGGGGGCGTACGGGAAAAACTGTTTTTT | CATGGGVREKLFF
TRBD2 | . | TRBJ2-3 | TRBV5-6 | TGTGCCAGCAGCTTGGCCCGACTAGCGGGGGGGTTCACAGATACGCAGTATTTT | CASSLARLAGGFTDTQYF
. | . | TRBJ1-4 | TRBV7-2 | TGTGCCAGCAGCTTCGACAGCGGGGCTAATGAAAAACTGTTTTTT | CASSFDSGANEKLFF
. | . | TRBJ2-5 | TRBV11-2 | TGTGCCACCGGGGAGGCGGGAGAGACCCAGTACTTC | CATGEAGETQYF
TRBD1 | . | TRBJ1-1 | TRBV10-3 | TGTGCCATCAGTACAGGGGACACTGAAGCTTTCTTT | CAISTGDTEAFF
TRBD1 | . | TRBJ1-1 | TRBV18 | TGTGCCAGCTCAGGACAGGGGTTGAACACTGAAGCTTTCTTT | CASSGQGLNTEAFF
. | . | TRBJ2-1 | TRBV24-1 | TGTGCCACCAGTGGGGGTGCGGGCTCCTACAATGAGCAGTTCTTC | CATSGGAGSYNEQFF
. | once | TRBJ2-3 | TRBV5-1 | TGCGCCAGCCGTTACTTTACAGGGTCCGGAGATACGCAGTATTTT | CASRYFTGSGDTQYF
TRBD1 | . | TRBJ1-1 | TRBV7-8 | TGTGCCAGCAGCTGGGACAGGGGGCATGTGGACACTGAAGCTTTCTTT | CASSWDRGHVDTEAFF
TRBD1 | . | TRBJ2-3 | TRBV7-2 | TGTGCCAGCAGCTTAGGGGGACAGGGGACAGATACGCAGTATTTT | CASSLGGQGTDTQYF
. | . | TRBJ1-5 | TRBV4-2 | TGTGCCAGCAGCCGGGGTGGACAGAGTAATCAGCCCCAGCATTTT | CASSRGGQSNQPQHF
TRBD1 | . | TRBJ1-6 | TRBV27 | TGTGCCAGCAGTTTTTCGGACAGGGTACGTTCACCCCTCCACTTT | CASSFSDRVRSPLHF
. | . | TRBJ2-5 | TRBV7-2 | TGTGCCAGCAGCCCTGGGGCGGTCCCGGAGACCCAGTACTTC | CASSPGAVPETQYF
. | . | TRBJ2-2 | TRBV27 | TGTGCCAGCAGTTTCGCAGTTAACACCGGGGAGCTGTTTTTT | CASSFAVNTGELFF
. | . | TRBJ2-1 | TRBV7-2 | TGTGCCAGCAGTTTTGGGCCCCCCGCCCCCTACAATGAGCAGTTCTTC | CASSFGPPAPYNEQFF
. | . | TRBJ2-7 | TRBV11-1 | TGTGCCAGCAGCTTCCCGACGGGATACGAGCAGTACTTC | CASSFPTGYEQYF
. | . | TRBJ2-1 | TRBV29-1 | TGCAGCGTTGAACGCGACGGGAATGAGCAGTTCTTC | CSVERDGNEQFF
. | . | TRBJ1-3 | TRBV7-2 | TGTGCCAGCAGCTTAGTGGCCTCTGGTGGAAACACCATATATTTT | CASSLVASGGNTIYF
. | . | TRBJ1-1 | TRBV4-3 | TGCGCCAGCAGCCAAGTTATTGGGAGAACAGAGAACACTGAAGCTTTCTTT | CASSQVIGRTENTEAFF
. | . | TRBJ2-7 | TRBV4-3 | TGCGCCAGCAGCCAAGATCTCGAGGGTTGGGGTTCCTACGAGCAGTACTTC | CASSQDLEGWGSYEQYF
TRBD1 | . | TRBJ2-6 | TRBV14 | TGTGCCAGCAGACGTACAGGGGATGGGGCCAACGTCCTGACTTTC | CASRRTGDGANVLTF
. | . | TRBJ1-1 | TRBV18 | TGTGCCAGCTCACCACGGTCAGGGGTGGGCAACACTGAAGCTTTCTTT | CASSPRSGVGNTEAFF
TRBD2 | many | TRBJ2-3 | TRBV29-1 | TGCAGCGTTGTACTAGCGGGACCTAGCACAGATACGCAGTATTTT | CSVVLAGPSTDTQYF
. | once | TRBJ1-4 | TRBV4-2 | TGTGCCAGCAGCCAAGCCCCCGTCCAGGCCGCAACTAATGAAAAACTGTTTTTT | CASSQAPVQAATNEKLFF
. | . | TRBJ1-1 | TRBV7-2 | TGTGCCAGCAGCCCGACAGTTGGGTGGGCCGGCACTGAAGCTTTCTTT | CASSPTVGWAGTEAFF
. | few | TRBJ1-5 | TRBV6-2/TRBV6-3 | TGTGCCAGCAGTTCCGTAAGGACAGCTAATCAGCCCCAGCATTTT | CASSSVRTANQPQHF
TRBD1 | once | TRBJ1-1 | TRBV18 | TGTGCCAGCGGACCGGGACAGACAAACACTGAAGCTTTCTTT | CASGPGQTNTEAFF
. | . | TRBJ1-3 | TRBV12-3/TRBV12-4 | TGTGCCAGCAGGCGACAGGTTGGAAACACCATATATTTT | CASRRQVGNTIYF
TRBD1 | few | TRBJ1-5 | TRBV4-3 | TGCGCCAGCAGCCGGGACAGGGCGCAGCCCCAGCATTTT | CASSRDRAQPQHF
TRBD2 | . | TRBJ2-7 | TRBV10-2 | TGCGCCAGCAGTGATTGGCTAGCGGGAGCCTCCCGGGGGTCCTACGAGCAGTACTTC | CASSDWLAGASRGSYEQYF
TRBD2 | . | TRBJ2-1 | TRBV13 | TGTGCCAGCAGCCACCAGACTAGCGGGGGGGCCTATGAGCAGTTCTTC | CASSHQTSGGAYEQFF
. | . | TRBJ1-1 | TRBV5-1 | TGCGCCAGCAGCGCCCAGGGGTCGAACACTGAAGCTTTCTTT | CASSAQGSNTEAFF
. | . | TRBJ2-3 | TRBV4-3 | TGCGCCAGCAGCCAAGATCGAAACTTCTACACAGATACGCAGTATTTT | CASSQDRNFYTDTQYF
TRBD1 | . | TRBJ1-2 | TRBV13 | TGTGCCAGCAGCAGGGGACAGGGAATCTATGGCTACACCTTC | CASSRGQGIYGYTF
. | . | TRBJ2-7 | TRBV11-2 | TGTGCCAGCAGCTTAGATGGGGGGACTGGCTACGAGCAGTACTTC | CASSLDGGTGYEQYF
TRBD2 | . | TRBJ2-3 | TRBV24-1 | TGTGCCACCAGTGATCCTAGCGGGCCCGCGGAAACGCAGTATTTT | CATSDPSGPAETQYF
. | . | TRBJ1-2 | TRBV4-3 | TGCGCCAGCAGCCAAGATGTGAGATATGGCTACACCTTC | CASSQDVRYGYTF
. | . | TRBJ2-3 | TRBV7-8 | TGTGCCAGCAGCTTCTTGGAGGGAGGAGATACGCAGTATTTT | CASSFLEGGDTQYF
. | . | TRBJ1-1 | TRBV9 | TGTGCCAGCAGCGTACAGGGCTGGGGCACTGAAGCTTTCTTT | CASSVQGWGTEAFF
. | . | TRBJ2-1 | TRBV5-1 | TGCGCCAGTTCCCCTTATGAGTCAGGCAATGAGCAGTTCTTC | CASSPYESGNEQFF
TRBD2 | . | TRBJ2-1 | TRBV2 | TGTGCCAGCAGTGAATGGCAGCGGGGGGCCTACAATGAGCAGTTCTTC | CASSEWQRGAYNEQFF
. | . | TRBJ1-3 | TRBV11-3 | TGTGCCAGCAGCATGGACAGCAGCTCTGGAAACACCATATATTTT | CASSMDSSSGNTIYF
. | . | TRBJ2-5 | TRBV15 | TGTGCCACCAGCAGTGGGTATGGACATTACCAAGAGACCCAGTACTTC | CATSSGYGHYQETQYF
TRBD2 | . | TRBJ2-1 | TRBV2 | TGTGCCAGCAGTAGACAGATGGGGGGGTACAATGAGCAGTTCTTC | CASSRQMGGYNEQFF
TRBD1 | . | TRBJ1-2 | TRBV28 | TGTGCCAGCAGTTCCCCACCAGGGGGACACTATGGCTACACCTTC | CASSSPPGGHYGYTF